These T cell receptor beta chains were read from a single sample in a study of Ad26.COV2.S vaccination and SARS-CoV-2 variants. The repertoire was sequenced with immunoSEQ multiplex PCR; TCRdb's copy has only in-frame clones and lacks some. The table has some 640,000 clones, roughly 90% seen once. This specimen was peripheral blood, taken in a trial of Ad26.COV2.S vaccine versus placebo. These receptor sequences come from a person aged 18-65 years who received the Ad26.COV2.S COVID-19 vaccine or a placebo. CDR3s include the opening cysteine and the closing phenylalanine or tryptophan. The size field is filled for only some rows; it gives once, few, many or a size class.

j_call clone_size v_call cdr3_aa
TRBJ1-1 - TRBV9 CASSVEAGGTEAFF
TRBJ1-2 - TRBV3-1/TRBV3-2 CASSPRTGVYGYTF
TRBJ1-4 - TRBV6-5 CASSYLRGGEKLFF
TRBJ2-4 - TRBV4-2 CASSKTAGTSGSQFKNIQYF
TRBJ2-4 - TRBV10-3 CATGSQDGTAKNIQYF
TRBJ2-1 few TRBV9 CASSEWTSGPNEQFF
TRBJ2-2 - TRBV3-1/TRBV3-2 CASSPPGGGGELFF
TRBJ2-7 - TRBV7-6 CASSSTPGWSEQYF
TRBJ2-2 - TRBV6-2/TRBV6-3 CASSYLQWGATGELFF
TRBJ2-4 - TRBV2 CASSETGSGGGLSIQYF
TRBJ2-7 - TRBV14 CASSQDYRLGQYF
TRBJ2-1 - TRBV7-7 CASSPGTTPYNEQFF
TRBJ2-7 - TRBV9 CASSVSDLPSYEQYF
TRBJ2-7 once TRBV5-1 CASSHPGITYEQYF
TRBJ1-2 - TRBV4-3 CASSQAGGGYTF
TRBJ1-5 - TRBV5-1 CASSLGPGDNQPQHF
TRBJ2-1 - TRBV11-3 CASSPRDNEQFF
TRBJ2-7 - TRBV19 CASSLDRTYEQYF
TRBJ1-2 - TRBV20-1 CSARIQTGYTF
TRBJ2-7 once TRBV30 CAWRRTGGSYEQYF
TRBJ1-2 - TRBV6-5 CASSSSGGGYGYTF
TRBJ2-7 - TRBV7-9 CASSLVSSPEQYF
TRBJ1-1 few TRBV5-4 CASSLGRGGRTEAFF
TRBJ2-1 - TRBV24-1 CATSELAGTGDNEQFF
TRBJ2-7 - TRBV13 CASSVGLAGAYEQYF
TRBJ2-2 - TRBV7-2 CASSLAPGQGVELFF
TRBJ1-2 once TRBV2 CASSQGGGGYTF
TRBJ1-1 - TRBV3-1/TRBV3-2 CASSQGTRVNTEAFF
TRBJ2-1 few TRBV24-1 CATSDWVGGAEQFF
TRBJ1-3 - TRBV9 CASGTGSGNTIYF